A selection of T cell receptor beta chains follows, all from one sample in a study of molecular identifiers for immune sequencing clone quantification. TCRdb re-analysed the PCR reads in MiXCR, keeping a single row per CDR3 protein. The sample carries about 640,000 distinct CDR3 sequences, about 20% recorded once. The specimen sequenced was naive CD8+ T cells from blood, with Jurkat cell RNA spiked in. The origin of the receptors is a human donor in good health. Some libraries in this study had Jurkat cell RNA spiked in. CDR3s include the opening cysteine and the closing phenylalanine or tryptophan. Fields, in order: CDR3 length, J gene, V gene, clone size, D gene, CDR3 protein, CDR3 DNA. A D gene is named only where the DNA matches it firmly. Clone size is shown for a subset of rows, as once, few, many or a class of expanded clone.

>14|TRBJ2-7|TRBV13|many|NA
CASSERVSSYEQYF
TGTGCCAGCAGCGAAAGAGTGAGCTCCTACGAGCAGTACTTC
>14|TRBJ1-2|TRBV2|few|TRBD1
CASSDTGDSYGYTF
TGTGCCAGCAGTGACACGGGGGACAGCTATGGCTACACCTTC
>14|TRBJ2-7|TRBV20-1|many|TRBD1
CSARARDSTYEQYF
TGCAGTGCTAGAGCCAGGGACAGTACCTACGAGCAGTACTTC
>15|TRBJ2-7|TRBV5-1|many|TRBD2
CASSLELALSYEQYF
TGCGCCAGCAGCTTGGAACTAGCGCTCTCCTACGAGCAGTACTTC
>15|TRBJ2-7|TRBV5-4|many|TRBD1
CASSLVGTGFNEQYF
TGTGCCAGCAGCTTGGTTGGGACAGGGTTCAACGAGCAGTACTTC
>16|TRBJ2-7|TRBV4-1|few|TRBD2
CASSQVWSGSGYEQYF
TGCGCCAGCAGCCAAGTTTGGAGCGGGAGTGGCTACGAGCAGTACTTC
>13|TRBJ1-1|TRBV16|few|TRBD1
CASSLSGTDEAFF
TGTGCCAGCAGCCTTTCCGGGACAGACGAAGCTTTCTTT
>15|TRBJ2-7|TRBV11-2|many|NA
CASSQSPGPPYEQYF
TGTGCCAGCAGCCAGTCCCCGGGGCCTCCTTACGAGCAGTACTTC
>17|TRBJ2-1|TRBV7-9|NA|NA
CASTEETGLSSYNERFF
TGTGCCAGCACGGAAGAAACAGGGCTCAGCTCCTACAATGAGCGGTTCTTC
>14|TRBJ2-1|TRBV6-1|many|NA
CASCPPSSYNEQFF
TGTGCCAGCTGCCCACCGAGCTCCTACAATGAGCAGTTCTTC
>16|TRBJ1-5|TRBV6-2/TRBV6-3|many|TRBD1
CASSYAGQGLNQPQHF
TGTGCCAGCAGTTATGCGGGACAGGGGCTCAATCAGCCCCAGCATTTT
>13|TRBJ1-1|TRBV15|NA|NA
CATSREWNTEAFF
TGTGCCACCAGCAGGGAATGGAACACTGAAGCTTTCTTT
>13|TRBJ2-7|TRBV2|NA|TRBD2
CASVGLASFEQYF
TGTGCCAGCGTGGGACTAGCTTCCTTCGAGCAGTACTTC
>11|TRBJ1-2|TRBV29-1|many|NA
CSVETNYGYTF
TGCAGCGTTGAAACTAACTATGGCTACACCTTC
>14|TRBJ2-7|TRBV7-9|many|TRBD1
CASSLIQGAYEQYF
TGTGCCAGCAGCTTAATACAGGGGGCCTACGAGCAGTACTTC